One sample yielded the 5 T cell receptor beta chains listed below, sequenced in a study of shared clonotypes between healthy human individuals (dated by TCRdb to about 2020). CD8 naive samples were CD45RO-negative cells positively selected for CCR7, giving a CD45RA+CCR7+ population that excluded TemRA cells. To prepare the library, the immunoSEQ multiplex PCR assay was applied. Held by TCRdb, this immuneACCESS table contains in-frame sequences only and omits some clones. Under half of the omission traces to an unresolved V gene where checked; the cause of the rest is unknown. This sample is represented by about 2,200,000 clones; around 93% of them were singletons. Of the sample, around 1.7% is held by the ten largest clones. Sequenced input: naive CD8+ T cells from PBMCs. In the paper's terms, the cell subset or site label means: CD45RA+CCR7+. These receptors were collected from a man aged 18 to 35 in good health. Some clones in this sample may be carry-over from other donors' samples.

This CDR3 is CASSGLARGYTDTQYF. The CDR3 nucleotides are TGTGCCAGCAGTGGCCTAGCCCGGGGGTACACAGATACGCAGTATTTT. V and J are TRBV6-1 and TRBJ2-3; D perhaps matches TRBD2 (6 bases). CDR1 MNHNS and CDR2 SASEGT come from the germline V gene. CDR3 size: 16 residues. Trimming left V 4 bases short and J 2 bases short, with 16 bases between.

The rearrangement uses TRBV27 and TRBJ2-4; TRBD2 matches at 7 bases. The J segment lost 0 bases and the V segment lost 6 bases, leaving 17 bases of the junction unmatched. The CDR3 is made up of 19 amino acids. Germline values: CDR1 MNHEY, CDR2 SMNVEV (reference sequence). The CDR3 here is CASRAFLGPLAVAKNIQYF. The CDR3 DNA reads TGTGCCAGCAGGGCTTTTTTGGGTCCCCTAGCGGTAGCCAAAAACATTCAGTACTTC.

The chain links TRBV27 to TRBJ2-3, with 10 bases that match TRBD2. The germline gives CDR1 MNHEY, CDR2 SMNVEV (reference sequence). Germline trimming cut 5 bases from V and 4 bases from J; bases unmatched to any gene: 12. CDR3 length equals 17 residues. CDR3 in DNA: TGTGCCAGCAGTCGCCCGAGCGGGAGGGGGAGGCCAGATACGCAGTATTTT. Amino acids: CASSRPSGRGRPDTQYF.

The V call is TRBV7-9, the J call TRBJ2-1; D might be TRBD2 (5 bases). Per the germline V gene, CDR1 is SEHNR and CDR2 is FQNEAQ (reference sequence). V was shortened by 5 bases and J by 5 bases, with 16 bases between the two germline ends. The CDR3 loop spans 15 amino acids. The CDR3 DNA follows: TGTGCCAGCAGCCACCCCGGGAACTTCGACAATGAGCAGTTCTTC. Amino acid sequence: CASSHPGNFDNEQFF.

A note on this clone: Other DNA sequences within the sample encode an identical CDR3. The V and J genes are TRBV9 and TRBJ2-3; 8 bases match TRBD2. J was trimmed by 1 base and V by 4 bases; bases with no gene match: 2. CDR3 length equals 14 residues. CDR1 and CDR2 from the germline V gene are SGDLS and YYNGEE. The CDR3 region is CASSPGGGTDTQYF. Written as DNA, the CDR3 is TGTGCCAGCAGCCCGGGAGGGGGCACAGATACGCAGTATTTT.